This entry concerns a single TCR beta chain. The germline V gene encodes CDR1 MNHEY and CDR2 SMNVEV (reference sequence). This CDR3 spans 13 amino acids. Between the trimmed V and J ends, which lost 5 bases and 5 bases, there was a span of 10 bases. The data were taken from a study of blood T cell repertoires in COVID-19. Study-wide background: In each case, the material was cDNA or gDNA derived from T cells, B-cell-depleted T cells, or PBMCs.

Using immunoSEQ multiplex PCR, the repertoire was profiled, and TCRdb retains in-frame clones only, with some absent. There are 150,000 to 200,000 clones in the sample; 80% to 95% occur only once, and around 0.53% lies in the top ten. This sequence originates from a man aged 50-60 years with acute or convalescent COVID-19. The sequenced sample consisted of peripheral blood. The chain combines TRBV27 with TRBJ1-5; D is possibly TRBD1 (6 bases). CDR3 sequence reads: CASSHRVHQPQHF. The CDR3 DNA reads as TGTGCCAGCAGTCACAGGGTTCATCAGCCCCAGCATTTT.